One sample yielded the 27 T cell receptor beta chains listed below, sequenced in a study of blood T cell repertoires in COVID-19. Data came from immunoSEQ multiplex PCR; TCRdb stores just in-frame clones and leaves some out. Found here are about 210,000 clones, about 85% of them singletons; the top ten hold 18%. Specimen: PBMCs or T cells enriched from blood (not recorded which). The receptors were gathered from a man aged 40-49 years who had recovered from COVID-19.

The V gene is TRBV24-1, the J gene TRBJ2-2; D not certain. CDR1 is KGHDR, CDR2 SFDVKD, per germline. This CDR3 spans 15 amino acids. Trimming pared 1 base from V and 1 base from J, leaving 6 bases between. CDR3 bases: TGTGCCACCAGTGATTTTCGCAGGAACACCGGGGAGCTGTTTTTT. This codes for CATSDFRRNTGELFF.

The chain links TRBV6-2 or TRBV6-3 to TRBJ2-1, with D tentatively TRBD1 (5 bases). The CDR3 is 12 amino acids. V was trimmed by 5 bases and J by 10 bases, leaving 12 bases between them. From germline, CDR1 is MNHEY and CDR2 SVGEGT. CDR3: CASSHQGLEQFF. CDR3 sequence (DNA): TGTGCCAGCAGTCATCAGGGATTGGAGCAGTTCTTC.

CDR3 sequence (DNA): TGCGCCAGCAGTCGAACAGGACTACCCTCGGAGCAGTACTTC. Its translation: CASSRTGLPSEQYF. V is TRBV23-1 and J is TRBJ2-7; TRBD2 might be the D (6 bases). TRBV23-1 is sorted into the ORF group, with uncertain function. V was cut by 4 bases and J by 7 bases, with 17 bases left in between. This CDR3 spans 14 amino acids.

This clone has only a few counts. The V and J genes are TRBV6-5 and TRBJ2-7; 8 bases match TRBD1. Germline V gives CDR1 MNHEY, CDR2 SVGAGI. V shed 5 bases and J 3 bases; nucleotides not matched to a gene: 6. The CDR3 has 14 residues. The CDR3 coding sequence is TGTGCCAGCAGTCTCGGGACAGGCTACTACGAGCAGTACTTC. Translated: CASSLGTGYYEQYF.

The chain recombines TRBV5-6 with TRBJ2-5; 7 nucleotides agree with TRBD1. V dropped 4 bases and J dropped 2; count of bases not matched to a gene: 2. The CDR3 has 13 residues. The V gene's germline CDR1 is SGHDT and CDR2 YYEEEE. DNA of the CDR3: TGTGCCAGCAGCCGACAGGGTCAAGAGACCCAGTACTTC. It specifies CASSRQGQETQYF.

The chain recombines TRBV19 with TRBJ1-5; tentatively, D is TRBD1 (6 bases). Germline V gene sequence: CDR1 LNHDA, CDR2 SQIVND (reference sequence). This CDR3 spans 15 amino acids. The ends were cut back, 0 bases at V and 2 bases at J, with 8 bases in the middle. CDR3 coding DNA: TGTGCCAGTAGTATAGATGGGGGCGGCAATCAGCCCCAGCATTTT. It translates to CASSIDGGGNQPQHF.

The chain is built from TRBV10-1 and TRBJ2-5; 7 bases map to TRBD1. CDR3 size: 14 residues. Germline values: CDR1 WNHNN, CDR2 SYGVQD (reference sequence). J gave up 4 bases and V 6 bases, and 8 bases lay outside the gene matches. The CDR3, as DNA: TGCGCCAGCAGCGCTGGACAGGTCCCAGAGACCCAGTACTTC. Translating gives CASSAGQVPETQYF.

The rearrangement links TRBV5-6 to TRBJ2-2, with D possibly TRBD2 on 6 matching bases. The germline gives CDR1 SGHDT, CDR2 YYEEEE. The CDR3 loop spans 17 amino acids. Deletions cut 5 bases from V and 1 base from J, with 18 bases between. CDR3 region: CASRLDGAGMNTGELFF. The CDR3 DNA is TGTGCCAGCAGGCTTGACGGAGCGGGTATGAACACCGGGGAGCTGTTTTTT.

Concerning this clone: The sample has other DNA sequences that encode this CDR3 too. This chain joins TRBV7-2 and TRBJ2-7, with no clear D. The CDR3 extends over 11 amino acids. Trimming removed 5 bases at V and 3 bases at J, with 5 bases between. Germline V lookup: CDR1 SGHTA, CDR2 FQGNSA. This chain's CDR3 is CASSPSYEQYF. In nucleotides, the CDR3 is TGTGCCAGCAGCCCGAGCTACGAGCAGTACTTC.

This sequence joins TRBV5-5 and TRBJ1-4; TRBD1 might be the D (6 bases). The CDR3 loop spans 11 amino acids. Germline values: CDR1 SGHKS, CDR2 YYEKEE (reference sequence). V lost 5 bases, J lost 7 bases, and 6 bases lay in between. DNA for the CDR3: TGTGCCAGCAGGGGGGCTGAAAAACTGTTTTTT. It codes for CASRGAEKLFF.

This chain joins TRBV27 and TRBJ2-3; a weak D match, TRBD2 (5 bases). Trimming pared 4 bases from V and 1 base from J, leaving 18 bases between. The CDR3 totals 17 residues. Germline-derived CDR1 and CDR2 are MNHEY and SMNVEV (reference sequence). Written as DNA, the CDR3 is TGTGCCAGCAGTTCGCTAGCCGCTTCGTTCCGCACAGATACGCAGTATTTT. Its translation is CASSSLAASFRTDTQYF.

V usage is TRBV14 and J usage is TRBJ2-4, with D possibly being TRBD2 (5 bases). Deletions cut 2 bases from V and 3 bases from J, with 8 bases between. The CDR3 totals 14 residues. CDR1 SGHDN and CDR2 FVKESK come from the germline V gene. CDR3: CASSQSGVKNIQYF. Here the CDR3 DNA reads TGTGCCAGCAGCCAATCCGGGGTCAAAAACATTCAGTACTTC. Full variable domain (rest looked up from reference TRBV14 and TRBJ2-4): EAGVTQFPSHSVIEKGQTVTLRCDPISGHDNLYWYRRVMGKEIKFLLHFVKESKQDESGMPNNRFLAERTGGTYSTLKVQPAELEDSGVYFCASSQSGVKNIQYFGAGTRLSVL.

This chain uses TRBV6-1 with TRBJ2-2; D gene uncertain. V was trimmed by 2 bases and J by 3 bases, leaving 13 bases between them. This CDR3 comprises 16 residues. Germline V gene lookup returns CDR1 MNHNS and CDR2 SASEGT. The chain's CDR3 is CASSELHTRDTGELFF. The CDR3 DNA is TGTGCCAGCAGTGAATTACACACCCGGGACACCGGGGAGCTGTTTTTT.

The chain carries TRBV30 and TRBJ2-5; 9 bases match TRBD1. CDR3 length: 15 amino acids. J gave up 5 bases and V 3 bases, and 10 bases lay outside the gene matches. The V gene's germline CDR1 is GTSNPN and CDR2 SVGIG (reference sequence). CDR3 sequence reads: CAWRGGGTGPETQYF. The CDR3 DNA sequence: TGTGCCTGGAGAGGAGGAGGGACAGGGCCTGAGACCCAGTACTTC.

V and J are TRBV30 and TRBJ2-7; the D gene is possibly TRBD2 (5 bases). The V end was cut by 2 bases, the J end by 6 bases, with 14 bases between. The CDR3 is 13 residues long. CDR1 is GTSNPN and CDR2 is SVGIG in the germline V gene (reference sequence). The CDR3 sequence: CAWSRTQYSEQYF. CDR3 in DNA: TGTGCCTGGAGTCGGACTCAATACTCCGAGCAGTACTTC.

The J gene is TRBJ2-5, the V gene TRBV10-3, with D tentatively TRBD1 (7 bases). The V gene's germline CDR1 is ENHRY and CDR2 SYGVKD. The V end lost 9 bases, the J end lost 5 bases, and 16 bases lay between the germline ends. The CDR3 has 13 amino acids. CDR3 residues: CAIRQGGDETQYF. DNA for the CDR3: TGTGCCATACGCCAGGGGGGAGACGAGACCCAGTACTTC.

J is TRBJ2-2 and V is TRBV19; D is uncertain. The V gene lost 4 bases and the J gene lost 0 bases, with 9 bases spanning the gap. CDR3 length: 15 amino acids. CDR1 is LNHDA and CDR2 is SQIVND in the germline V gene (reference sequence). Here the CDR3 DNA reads TGTGCCAGTAGTAGAGGCGGAACGAACACCGGGGAGCTGTTTTTT. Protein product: CASSRGGTNTGELFF.

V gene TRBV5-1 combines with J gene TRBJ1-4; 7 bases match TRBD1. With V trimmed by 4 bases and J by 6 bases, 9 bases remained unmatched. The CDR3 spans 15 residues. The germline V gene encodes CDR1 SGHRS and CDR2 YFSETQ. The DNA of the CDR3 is TGCGCCAGCAGCCTCCTCGGACAGGAAGATGAAAAACTGTTTTTT. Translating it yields CASSLLGQEDEKLFF.

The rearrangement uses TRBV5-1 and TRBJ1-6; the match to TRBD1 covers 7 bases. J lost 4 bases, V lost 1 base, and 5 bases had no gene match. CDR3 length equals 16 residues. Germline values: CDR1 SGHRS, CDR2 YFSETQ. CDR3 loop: CASSLRGGEYNSPLHF. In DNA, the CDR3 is TGCGCCAGCAGCTTGCGAGGGGGCGAGTATAATTCACCCCTCCACTTT.

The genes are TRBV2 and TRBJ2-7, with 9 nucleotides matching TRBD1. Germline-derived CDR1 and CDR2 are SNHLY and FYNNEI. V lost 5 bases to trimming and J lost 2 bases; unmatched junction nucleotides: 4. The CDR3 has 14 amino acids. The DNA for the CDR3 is TGTGCCAGCAGTTCCGACAGGGGGGCCTACGAGCAGTACTTC. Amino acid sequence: CASSSDRGAYEQYF.

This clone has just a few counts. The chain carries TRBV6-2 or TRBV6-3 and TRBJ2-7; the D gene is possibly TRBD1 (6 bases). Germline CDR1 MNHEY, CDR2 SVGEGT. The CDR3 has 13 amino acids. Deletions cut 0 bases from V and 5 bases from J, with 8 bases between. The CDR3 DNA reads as TGTGCCAGCAGTTACTCCTACAGGGACGAGCAGTACTTC. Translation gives CASSYSYRDEQYF.

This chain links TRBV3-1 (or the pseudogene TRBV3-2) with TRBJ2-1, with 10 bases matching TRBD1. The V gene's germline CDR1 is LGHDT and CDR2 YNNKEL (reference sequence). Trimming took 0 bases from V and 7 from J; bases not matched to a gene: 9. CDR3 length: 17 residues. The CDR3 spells CASSQEPDRGRRNEQFF. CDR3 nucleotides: TGTGCCAGCAGCCAAGAGCCCGACAGGGGGCGCAGAAATGAGCAGTTCTTC.

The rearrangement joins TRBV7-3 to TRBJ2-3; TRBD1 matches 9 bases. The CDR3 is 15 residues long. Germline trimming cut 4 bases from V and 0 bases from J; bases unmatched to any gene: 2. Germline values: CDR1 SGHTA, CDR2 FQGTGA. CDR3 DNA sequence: TGTGCCAGCAGCTGGACAGGGGCCAGCACAGATACGCAGTATTTT. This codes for CASSWTGASTDTQYF.

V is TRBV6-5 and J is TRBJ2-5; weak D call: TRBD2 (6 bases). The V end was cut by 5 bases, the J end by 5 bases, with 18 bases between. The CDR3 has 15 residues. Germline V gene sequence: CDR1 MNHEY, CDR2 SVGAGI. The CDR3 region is CASSHTSNSGETQYF. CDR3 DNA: TGTGCCAGCAGTCATACTAGCAACTCCGGGGAGACCCAGTACTTC.

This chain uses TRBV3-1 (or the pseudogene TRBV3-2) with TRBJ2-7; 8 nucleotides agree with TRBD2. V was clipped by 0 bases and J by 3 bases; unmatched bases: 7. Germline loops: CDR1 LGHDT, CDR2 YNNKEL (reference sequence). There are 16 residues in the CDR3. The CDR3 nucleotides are TGTGCCAGCAGCCAAGATCTGGGGACTAGGGACTACGAGCAGTACTTC. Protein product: CASSQDLGTRDYEQYF.

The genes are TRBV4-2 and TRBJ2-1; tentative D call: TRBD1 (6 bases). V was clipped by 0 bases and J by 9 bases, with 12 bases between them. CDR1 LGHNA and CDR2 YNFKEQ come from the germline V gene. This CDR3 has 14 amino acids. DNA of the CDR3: TGTGCCAGCAGCCAAGATCGCAGGGGCGGTGAGCAGTTCTTC. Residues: CASSQDRRGGEQFF.

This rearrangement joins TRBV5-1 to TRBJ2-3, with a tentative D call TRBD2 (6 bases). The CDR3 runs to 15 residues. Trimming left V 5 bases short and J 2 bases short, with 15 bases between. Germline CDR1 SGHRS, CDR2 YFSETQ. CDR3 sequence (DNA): TGCGCCAGCAGTAGCGGCCAACTTCCCACAGATACGCAGTATTTT. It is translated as CASSSGQLPTDTQYF.